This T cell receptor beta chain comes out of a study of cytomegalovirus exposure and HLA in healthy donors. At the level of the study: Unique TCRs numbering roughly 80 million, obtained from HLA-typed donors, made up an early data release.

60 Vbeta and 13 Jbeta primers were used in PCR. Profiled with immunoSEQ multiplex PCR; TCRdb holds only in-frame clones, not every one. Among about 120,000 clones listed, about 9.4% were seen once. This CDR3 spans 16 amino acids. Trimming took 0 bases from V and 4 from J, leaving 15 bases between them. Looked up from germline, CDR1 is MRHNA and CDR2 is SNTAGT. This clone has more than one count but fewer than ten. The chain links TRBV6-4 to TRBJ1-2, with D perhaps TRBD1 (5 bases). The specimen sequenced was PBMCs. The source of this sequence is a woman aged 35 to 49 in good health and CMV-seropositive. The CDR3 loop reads CASSDSYGGDLYGYTF. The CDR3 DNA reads TGTGCCAGCAGTGACTCCTATGGAGGGGACCTCTATGGCTACACCTTC.